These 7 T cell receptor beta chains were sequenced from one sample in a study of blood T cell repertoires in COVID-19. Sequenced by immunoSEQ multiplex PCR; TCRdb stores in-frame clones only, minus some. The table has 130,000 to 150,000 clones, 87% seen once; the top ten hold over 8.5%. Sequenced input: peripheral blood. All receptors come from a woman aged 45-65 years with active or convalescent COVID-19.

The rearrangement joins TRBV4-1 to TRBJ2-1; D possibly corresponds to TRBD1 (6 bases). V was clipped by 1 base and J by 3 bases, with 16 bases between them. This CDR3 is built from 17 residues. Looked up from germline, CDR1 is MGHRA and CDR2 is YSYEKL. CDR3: CASSQAIPRGSYNEQFF. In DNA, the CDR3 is TGCGCCAGCAGCCAAGCCATCCCCAGGGGCAGCTACAATGAGCAGTTCTTC.

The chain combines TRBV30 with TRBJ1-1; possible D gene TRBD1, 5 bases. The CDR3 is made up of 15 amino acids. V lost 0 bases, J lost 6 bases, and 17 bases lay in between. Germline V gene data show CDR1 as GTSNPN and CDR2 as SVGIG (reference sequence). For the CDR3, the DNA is TGTGCCTGGAGTGTAGCCCGTAGGGGAATGTCTGAAGCTTTCTTT. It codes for CAWSVARRGMSEAFF.

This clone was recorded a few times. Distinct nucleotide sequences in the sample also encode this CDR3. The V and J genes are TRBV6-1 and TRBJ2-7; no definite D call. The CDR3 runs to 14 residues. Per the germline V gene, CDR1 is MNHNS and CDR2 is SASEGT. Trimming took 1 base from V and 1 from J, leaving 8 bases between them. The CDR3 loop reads CASSEDVRSYEQYF. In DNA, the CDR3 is TGTGCCAGCAGTGAAGATGTCAGGTCCTACGAGCAGTACTTC.

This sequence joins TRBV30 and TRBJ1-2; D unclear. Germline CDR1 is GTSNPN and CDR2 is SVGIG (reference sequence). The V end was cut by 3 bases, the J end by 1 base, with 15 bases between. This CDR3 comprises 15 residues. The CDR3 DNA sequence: TGTGCCTGGAGGTTGGCGGAAACACTTAACTATGGCTACACCTTC. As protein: CAWRLAETLNYGYTF.

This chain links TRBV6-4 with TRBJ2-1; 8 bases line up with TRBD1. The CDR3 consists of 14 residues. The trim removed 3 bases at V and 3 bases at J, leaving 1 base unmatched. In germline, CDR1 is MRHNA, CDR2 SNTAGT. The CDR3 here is CASSETGGYNEQFF. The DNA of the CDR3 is TGTGCCAGCAGTGAAACAGGGGGCTACAATGAGCAGTTCTTC.

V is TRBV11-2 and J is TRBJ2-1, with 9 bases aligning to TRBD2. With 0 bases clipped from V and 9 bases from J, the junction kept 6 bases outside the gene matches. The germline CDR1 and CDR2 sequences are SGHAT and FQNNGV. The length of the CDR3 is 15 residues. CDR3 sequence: CASSLDVGGRAEQFF. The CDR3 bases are TGTGCCAGCAGCTTAGATGTCGGCGGGAGGGCTGAGCAGTTCTTC.

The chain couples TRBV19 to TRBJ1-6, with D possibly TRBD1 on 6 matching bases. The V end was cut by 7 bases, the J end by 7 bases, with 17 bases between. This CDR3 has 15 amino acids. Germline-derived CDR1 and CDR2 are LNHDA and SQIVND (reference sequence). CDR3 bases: TGTGCCAGTATCCCCTCAGGGGCCCAGAATTCACCCCTCCACTTT. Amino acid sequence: CASIPSGAQNSPLHF.